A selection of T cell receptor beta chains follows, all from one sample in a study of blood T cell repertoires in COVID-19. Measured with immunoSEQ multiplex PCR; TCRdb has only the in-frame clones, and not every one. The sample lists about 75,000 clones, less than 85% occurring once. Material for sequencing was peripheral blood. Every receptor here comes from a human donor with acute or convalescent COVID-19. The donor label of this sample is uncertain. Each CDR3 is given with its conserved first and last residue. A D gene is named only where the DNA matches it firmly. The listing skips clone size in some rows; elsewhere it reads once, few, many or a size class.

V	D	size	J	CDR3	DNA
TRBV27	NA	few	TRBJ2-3	CASGLSTDTQYF	TGTGCCAGCGGCCTCAGCACAGATACGCAGTATTTT
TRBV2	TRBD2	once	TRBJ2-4	CASSELGAGVIQYF	TGTGCCAGCAGTGAATTAGGGGCGGGAGTCATTCAGTACTTC
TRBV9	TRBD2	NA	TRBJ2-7	CASSARTSGSPYEQYF	TGTGCCAGCAGCGCGCGGACTAGCGGGAGCCCCTACGAGCAGTACTTC
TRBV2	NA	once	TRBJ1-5	CASSEAEAVAQPQHF	TGTGCCAGCAGTGAAGCGGAGGCCGTAGCGCAGCCCCAGCATTTT
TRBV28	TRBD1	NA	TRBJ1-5	CASRLSAGGHQPQHF	TGTGCCAGCAGACTTAGTGCAGGGGGCCATCAGCCCCAGCATTTT
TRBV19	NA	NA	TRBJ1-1	CASCGRVNTEAFF	TGTGCCAGTTGTGGCAGGGTGAACACTGAAGCTTTCTTT
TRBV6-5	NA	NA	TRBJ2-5	CASSYSGHPQETQYF	TGTGCCAGCAGTTACTCGGGACACCCACAAGAGACCCAGTACTTC
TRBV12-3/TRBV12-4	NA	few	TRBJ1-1	CASSFKGVPFF	TGTGCCAGCAGTTTTAAGGGGGTTCCTTTCTTT
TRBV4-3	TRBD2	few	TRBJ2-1	CASSQGLAPSQFF	TGCGCCAGCAGCCAGGGACTAGCACCATCCCAGTTCTTC
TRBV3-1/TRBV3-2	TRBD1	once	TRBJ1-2	CASSQLQGGGYTF	TGTGCCAGCAGCCAACTCCAGGGGGGTGGCTACACCTTC
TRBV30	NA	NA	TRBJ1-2	CARSVSGANYGYTF	TGTGCCCGGAGTGTCTCCGGAGCTAACTATGGCTACACCTTC
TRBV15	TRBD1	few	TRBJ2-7	CATSRPGQGNYEQYF	TGTGCCACCAGCAGGCCGGGACAGGGGAATTACGAGCAGTACTTC
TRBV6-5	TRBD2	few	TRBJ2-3	CASSYSRTSGTDTQYF	TGTGCCAGCAGTTACTCGCGGACTAGCGGCACAGATACGCAGTATTTT
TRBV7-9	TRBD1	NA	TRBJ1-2	CASSLEDRGGYTF	TGTGCCAGCAGCTTAGAGGACAGGGGTGGCTACACCTTC
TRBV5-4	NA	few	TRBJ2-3	CASSLVADTQYF	TGTGCCAGCAGCTTGGTCGCAGATACGCAGTATTTT
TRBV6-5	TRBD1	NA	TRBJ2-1	CASSYRDRDNEQFF	TGTGCCAGCAGTTACCGGGACAGGGACAATGAGCAGTTCTTC
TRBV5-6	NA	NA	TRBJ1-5	CASSLFRAGSNQPQHF	TGTGCCAGCAGCTTGTTTAGGGCGGGGAGCAATCAGCCCCAGCATTTT
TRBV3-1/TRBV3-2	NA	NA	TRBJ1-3	CASSRTVGNTIYF	TGTGCCAGCAGCAGGACAGTTGGAAACACCATATATTTT
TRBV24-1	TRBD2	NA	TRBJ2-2	CATSDSGTSGTWRTGELFF	TGTGCCACCAGTGATTCCGGGACTAGCGGTACCTGGAGGACCGGGGAGCTGTTTTTT
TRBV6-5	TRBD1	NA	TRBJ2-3	CASSLGQPRTDTQYF	TGTGCCAGCAGCCTGGGACAGCCCCGCACAGATACGCAGTATTTT
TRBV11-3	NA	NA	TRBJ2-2	CASSFRGHTGELFF	TGTGCCAGCAGCTTCCGGGGTCACACCGGGGAGCTGTTTTTT
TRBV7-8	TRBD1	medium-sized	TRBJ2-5	CASSQSRDRARETQYF	TGTGCCAGCAGCCAATCCCGGGACAGGGCTCGGGAGACCCAGTACTTC
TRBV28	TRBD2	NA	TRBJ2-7	CASSLDPSGSYEQYF	TGTGCCAGCAGTTTAGATCCTAGCGGATCCTACGAGCAGTACTTC
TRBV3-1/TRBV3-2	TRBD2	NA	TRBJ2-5	CASSRSGGYQETQYF	TGTGCCAGCAGCCGTAGCGGGGGTTACCAAGAGACCCAGTACTTC
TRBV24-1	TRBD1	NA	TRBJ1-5	CATSDSRTGGRNQPQHF	TGTGCCACCAGTGATTCTAGGACAGGAGGGAGGAATCAGCCCCAGCATTTT
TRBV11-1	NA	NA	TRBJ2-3	CASSFRWRGLTDTQYF	TGTGCCAGCAGCTTCCGATGGCGGGGGCTCACAGATACGCAGTATTTT
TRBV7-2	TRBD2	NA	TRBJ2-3	CASSWQGGADTQYF	TGTGCCAGCAGCTGGCAGGGAGGGGCAGATACGCAGTATTTT
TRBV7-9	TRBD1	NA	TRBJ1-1	CASSLAVGQGGTEAFF	TGTGCCAGCAGCTTAGCGGTCGGACAGGGGGGCACTGAAGCTTTCTTT
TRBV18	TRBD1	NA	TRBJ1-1	CASSEDRGRTEAFF	TGTGCCAGCTCAGAGGACAGGGGCCGGACTGAAGCTTTCTTT
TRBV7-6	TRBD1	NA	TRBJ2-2	CASSLGTGAFANTGELFF	TGTGCCAGCAGCTTAGGAACAGGGGCGTTCGCGAACACCGGGGAGCTGTTTTTT
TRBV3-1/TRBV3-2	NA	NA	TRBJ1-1	CASSQEGAMNTEAFF	TGTGCCAGCAGCCAAGAGGGGGCCATGAACACTGAAGCTTTCTTT
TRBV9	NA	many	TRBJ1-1	CASSVAPRFREAFF	TGTGCCAGCAGCGTAGCTCCCAGGTTTAGGGAAGCTTTCTTT
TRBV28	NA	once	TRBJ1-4	CASSYQEGWYEKLFF	TGTGCCAGCAGTTATCAAGAGGGTTGGTATGAAAAACTGTTTTTT
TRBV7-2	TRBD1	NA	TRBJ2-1	CASRPRTGLYEQFF	TGTGCCAGCAGGCCCCGGACAGGTCTCTATGAGCAGTTCTTC
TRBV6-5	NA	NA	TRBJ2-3	CASSYSLAQDTQYF	TGTGCCAGCAGTTACTCTCTAGCCCAAGATACGCAGTATTTT
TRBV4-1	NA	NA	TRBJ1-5	CASSSAYRNQPQHF	TGCGCCAGCAGCTCCGCTTACAGGAATCAGCCCCAGCATTTT
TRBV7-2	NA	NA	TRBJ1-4	CASSLAPGVVEFEKLFF	TGTGCCAGCAGCTTAGCGCCAGGGGTTGTAGAATTTGAAAAACTGTTTTTT
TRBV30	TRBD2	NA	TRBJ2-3	CAWSGGLAGADTQYF	TGTGCCTGGAGTGGGGGACTAGCGGGAGCAGATACGCAGTATTTT
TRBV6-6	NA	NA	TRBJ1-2	CASTPTDRGYGYTF	TGTGCCAGCACCCCAACGGACAGAGGCTATGGCTACACCTTC
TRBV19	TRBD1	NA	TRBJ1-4	CASSGRQGRNEKLFF	TGTGCCAGTAGTGGAAGACAGGGAAGAAATGAAAAACTGTTTTTT
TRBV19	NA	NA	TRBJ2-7	CASSIHREGNEQYF	TGTGCCAGTAGTATCCACAGGGAGGGGAACGAGCAGTACTTC
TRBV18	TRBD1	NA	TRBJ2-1	CASSPRDRIEGNEQFF	TGTGCCAGCTCACCAAGGGACAGGATAGAAGGGAATGAGCAGTTCTTC
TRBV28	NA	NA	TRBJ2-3	CASSVQVSTDTQYF	TGTGCCAGCAGTGTCCAGGTTAGCACAGATACGCAGTATTTT
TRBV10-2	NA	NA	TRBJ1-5	CASRNRESFQPQHF	TGCGCCAGCAGGAACAGGGAGAGTTTTCAGCCCCAGCATTTT
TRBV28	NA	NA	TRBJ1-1	CASKGGTEAFF	TGTGCCAGCAAGGGAGGCACTGAAGCTTTCTTT
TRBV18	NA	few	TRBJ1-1	CASSPQKSTEAFF	TGTGCCAGCTCACCTCAGAAGTCCACTGAAGCTTTCTTT
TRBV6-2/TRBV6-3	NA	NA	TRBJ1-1	CASSYLAALNTEAFF	TGTGCCAGCAGTTATCTCGCGGCCCTGAACACTGAAGCTTTCTTT
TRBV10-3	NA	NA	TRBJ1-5	CAISGTVEPQHF	TGTGCCATCAGTGGGACAGTTGAGCCCCAGCATTTT
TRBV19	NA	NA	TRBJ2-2	CASRPPPPGNTGELFF	TGTGCCAGTAGACCCCCGCCTCCAGGAAACACCGGGGAGCTGTTTTTT
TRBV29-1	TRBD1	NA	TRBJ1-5	CSVTTGAGNQPQHF	TGCAGCGTTACCACAGGGGCAGGCAATCAGCCCCAGCATTTT
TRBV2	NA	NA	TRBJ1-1	CASSGPRNTEAFF	TGTGCCAGCAGTGGGCCAAGGAACACTGAAGCTTTCTTT
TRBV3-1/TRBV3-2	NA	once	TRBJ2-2	CASSQGGGELFF	TGTGCCAGCAGCCAAGGAGGCGGGGAGCTGTTTTTT
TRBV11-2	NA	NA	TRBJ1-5	CASSPSPGGNQPQHF	TGTGCCAGCAGCCCTTCGCCGGGGGGTAATCAGCCCCAGCATTTT
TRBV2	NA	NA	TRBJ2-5	CASSQAGRKETQYF	TGTGCCAGCAGCCAGGCGGGAAGGAAAGAGACCCAGTACTTC
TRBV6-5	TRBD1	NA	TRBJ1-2	CASSLGPTGRYGYTF	TGTGCCAGCAGTCTGGGCCCGACAGGGAGGTATGGCTACACCTTC
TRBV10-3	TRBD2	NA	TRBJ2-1	CAISVGSGVYNEQFF	TGTGCCATCAGTGTAGGGAGCGGGGTTTACAATGAGCAGTTCTTC
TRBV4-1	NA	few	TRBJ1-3	CASSQDPDGSRGQGSGNTIYF	TGCGCCAGCAGCCAAGATCCAGATGGGAGTCGAGGCCAAGGGTCTGGAAACACCATATATTTT
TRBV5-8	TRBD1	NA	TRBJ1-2	CASSLDRGYGYTF	TGTGCCAGCAGCTTGGACAGGGGCTATGGCTACACCTTC
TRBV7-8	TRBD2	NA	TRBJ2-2	CASRSGTSMIGELFF	TGTGCCAGCAGATCCGGGACTAGTATGATCGGGGAGCTGTTTTTT
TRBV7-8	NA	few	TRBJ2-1	CASSKGGPGGNNEQFF	TGTGCCAGCAGCAAAGGGGGCCCGGGAGGGAACAATGAGCAGTTCTTC